The clone carrying this T cell receptor (beta chain) appeared a few times. Antigen: not known. Measured with immunoSEQ multiplex PCR; TCRdb has only the in-frame clones, and not every one. The repertoire includes nearly 1 million clones, approximately 76% of them detected once, and over 1.3% sits in the top ten. This specimen comes from a study of shared clonotypes between healthy human individuals. Study-wide results and caveats: Naive CD4 clonotypes overlapped across several donors at roughly 5%. Among donors, clonotype sharing was expected to be affected by sequencing depth. Sorted-subset sequencing was shown by rarefaction to be incomplete despite large depth.

Germline V lookup: CDR1 MDHEN, CDR2 SYDVKM. Trimming cost V 6 bases and J 4 bases; bases outside gene matches: 7. The CDR3 spans 15 residues. A CD45RA-negative memory subset and a CD45RA+ naive subset were separated from the CD4+ cells. The chain carries TRBV28 and TRBJ1-1, with 11 bases fitting TRBD1. The specimen was memory CD4+ T cells sorted from blood. Indicated subset: CD45RA-negative fraction. The receptor comes from a man between 18 and 35 years old in good health. The CDR3 bases are TGTGCCAGCAGACGATCCGGGACAGGGGGCACTGAAGCTTTCTTT. Translating it yields CASRRSGTGGTEAFF.